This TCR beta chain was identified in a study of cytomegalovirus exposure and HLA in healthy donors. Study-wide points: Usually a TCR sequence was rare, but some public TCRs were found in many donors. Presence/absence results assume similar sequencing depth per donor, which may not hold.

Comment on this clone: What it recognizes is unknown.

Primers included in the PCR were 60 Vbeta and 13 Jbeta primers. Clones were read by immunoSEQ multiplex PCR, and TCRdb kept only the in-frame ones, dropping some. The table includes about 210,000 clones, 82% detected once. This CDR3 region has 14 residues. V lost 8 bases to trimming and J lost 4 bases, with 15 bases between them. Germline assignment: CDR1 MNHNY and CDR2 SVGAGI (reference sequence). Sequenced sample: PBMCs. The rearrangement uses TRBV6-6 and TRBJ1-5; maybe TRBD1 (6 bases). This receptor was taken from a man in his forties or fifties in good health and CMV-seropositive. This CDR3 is CASGTQGLNQPQHF. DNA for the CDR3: TGTGCCAGCGGTACACAGGGCCTAAATCAGCCCCAGCATTTT.